The 32 T cell receptor beta chains below come from one sample, sequenced in a study of long-term antiretroviral therapy in people with HIV. The authors ran the immunoSEQ assay, v3.0, at survey level. TCRdb's table, derived via immunoSEQ multiplex PCR, lists solely in-frame clones and lacks some. The table includes 30,000 or so clones, nearly 95% detected once. The source was unsorted PBMCs, collected 6.2 years after starting antiretroviral therapy. The receptors derive from a man aged 35 to 55 with HIV.

The chain recombines TRBV6-5 with TRBJ2-1; 9 bases match TRBD1. CDR3 length: 14 residues. The germline gives CDR1 MNHEY, CDR2 SVGAGI. The V and J ends lost 2 bases and 8 bases, in that order; junction bases with no gene match: 4. CDR3 nucleotides: TGTGCCAGCAGTTACGGGACAGGGCTACATGAGCAGTTCTTC. It specifies CASSYGTGLHEQFF.

This chain connects TRBV13 to TRBJ2-7; 14 bases map to TRBD2. Germline-derived CDR1 and CDR2 are PRHDT and FYEKMQ (reference sequence). Trimming took 6 bases from V and 1 from J; bases not matched to a gene: 8. The CDR3 length is 17 residues. This CDR3 is CASRAGTSGRESYEQYF. The CDR3 region has the DNA TGTGCCAGCAGAGCCGGGACTAGCGGGAGAGAATCCTACGAGCAGTACTTC.

The chain has TRBV11-2 and TRBJ2-3; perhaps D is TRBD1 or TRBD2 (5 bases each). V was trimmed by 5 bases and J by 4 bases, leaving 19 bases between them. This CDR3 contains 16 residues. CDR1 and CDR2 (germline): SGHAT, FQNNGV. The CDR3 DNA reads as TGTGCCAGCAGCACAGAGAGGGGAAGTATCCCAGATACGCAGTATTTT. This encodes CASSTERGSIPDTQYF.

This clone was seen only once. The chain uses TRBV4-2 and TRBJ2-1; 8 bases agree with TRBD2. Germline loops: CDR1 LGHNA, CDR2 YNFKEQ. V shed 4 bases, J shed 2 bases, and the junction held 4 bases outside the gene matches. The length of the CDR3 is 15 residues. CDR3 protein: CASSPLAETYNEQFF. The CDR3 coding sequence is TGTGCCAGCAGCCCACTAGCGGAAACCTACAATGAGCAGTTCTTC.

The V call is TRBV6-5, the J call TRBJ1-1, with D perhaps matching TRBD1 (5 bases). CDR3 length equals 16 residues. CDR1 is MNHEY and CDR2 is SVGAGI in the germline V gene. Trimming removed 0 bases at V and 0 bases at J, with 11 bases between. The chain's CDR3 is CASSYSNMGLNTEAFF. DNA for the CDR3: TGTGCCAGCAGTTACTCGAATATGGGGCTGAACACTGAAGCTTTCTTT.

In this sample, this clone turned up once. The gene calls are TRBV7-9 and TRBJ2-6; D is perhaps TRBD1 (5 bases). CDR3 length equals 15 residues. Germline V gene lookup returns CDR1 SEHNR and CDR2 FQNEAQ (reference sequence). V lost 3 bases to trimming and J lost 2 bases, with 8 bases between them. DNA for the CDR3: TGTGCCAGCAGCTTGACAGTAGCTGGGGCCAACGTCCTGACTTTC. As protein: CASSLTVAGANVLTF.

This chain links TRBV5-8 with TRBJ1-5; D unclear. V lost 2 bases and J lost 3, with 12 bases in between. This CDR3 region has 15 residues. Germline-derived CDR1 and CDR2 are SGHTS and YDEGEE. The chain's CDR3 is CASSFPGVNNQPQHF. CDR3 DNA: TGTGCCAGCAGCTTTCCGGGTGTCAACAATCAGCCCCAGCATTTT. Full variable domain (outside the CDR3, taken from reference TRBV5-8 and TRBJ1-5): EAGVTQSPTHLIKTRGQQATLRCSPISGHTSVYWYQQALGLGLQFLLWYDEGEERNRGNFPPRFSGRQFPNYSSELNVNALELEDSALYLCASSFPGVNNQPQHFGDGTRLSIL.

This chain uses TRBV4-1 with TRBJ2-7; D is undetermined. Trimming took off 0 bases at V and 2 bases at J, with 8 bases between the two ends. This CDR3 has 14 residues. CDR1 is MGHRA, CDR2 YSYEKL, per germline. The DNA of the CDR3 is TGCGCCAGCAGCCAAGATCTTCCGCCCTACGAGCAGTACTTC. It translates to CASSQDLPPYEQYF.

The rearrangement links TRBV25-1 to TRBJ2-2; possibly TRBD1 for D (6 bases). The ends were cut back, 7 bases at V and 3 bases at J, with 12 bases in the middle. Germline-derived CDR1 and CDR2 are MGHDK and SYGVNS. The CDR3 sequence is 14 residues long. This CDR3 reads CASKGTQYTGELFF. The CDR3 region has the DNA TGTGCCAGCAAAGGGACACAATACACCGGGGAGCTGTTTTTT. Full variable domain (remainder filled in from reference TRBV25-1 and TRBJ2-2): EADIYQTPRYLVIGTGKKITLECSQTMGHDKMYWYQQDPGMELHLIHYSYGVNSTEKGDLSSESTVSRIRTEHFPLTLESARPSHTSQYLCASKGTQYTGELFFGEGSRLTVL.

The chain employs TRBV7-6 and TRBJ1-1, with 7 bases lining up with TRBD1. This CDR3 spans 15 amino acids. The trim removed 2 bases at V and 2 bases at J, leaving 5 bases unmatched. Germline V gives CDR1 SGHVS, CDR2 FNYEAQ. CDR3 coding DNA: TGTGCCAGCAGCTTACGACAGGGTAAAAACACTGAAGCTTTCTTT. This codes for CASSLRQGKNTEAFF.

The gene calls are TRBV6-1 and TRBJ1-5; the D gene is possibly TRBD1 (6 bases). The CDR3 runs to 16 residues. Germline CDR1 and CDR2: MNHNS and SASEGT. V gave up 1 base and J gave up 1 base, with 11 bases separating them. DNA for the CDR3: TGTGCCAGCAGTGAAGTTTGGACAGCCAGCAATCAGCCCCAGCATTTT. It encodes CASSEVWTASNQPQHF.

The chain is built from TRBV7-3 and TRBJ1-5, with D unresolved. The CDR3 totals 13 residues. The V and J ends lost 5 bases and 4 bases respectively, with 9 bases between them. The germline gives CDR1 SGHTA, CDR2 FQGTGA. The DNA for the CDR3 is TGTGCCAGCAGCCAAGGAGGGAATCAGCCCCAGCATTTT. Residues: CASSQGGNQPQHF. Combining the CDR3 with reference TRBV7-3 and TRBJ1-5 gives the whole variable domain GAGVSQTPSNKVTEKGKYVELRCDPISGHTALYWYRQSLGQGPEFLIYFQGTGAADDSGLPNDRFFAVRPEGSVSTLKIQRTERGDSAVYLCASSQGGNQPQHFGDGTRLSIL.

This clone has only one observation. This chain connects TRBV4-2 to TRBJ2-3; D may be TRBD1 or TRBD2 (6 bases each). The germline CDR1 and CDR2 sequences are LGHNA and YNFKEQ. V was clipped by 4 bases and J by 1 base, with 12 bases between them. The CDR3 extends over 15 amino acids. In DNA form, the CDR3 reads TGTGCCAGCAGCCGGGGGGCTACTCGCACAGATACGCAGTATTTT. Translation: CASSRGATRTDTQYF.

The rearrangement uses TRBV7-9 and TRBJ1-6; the D gene is possibly TRBD1 (5 bases). V lost 7 bases and J lost 7, with 23 bases in between. The CDR3 is made up of 17 amino acids. CDR1 and CDR2 (germline): SEHNR, FQNEAQ (reference sequence). The CDR3 DNA is TGTGCCAGCAACGGGGCTTGGCCGACACCGTTGAATTCACCCCTCCACTTT. Protein sequence: CASNGAWPTPLNSPLHF.

CDR3 in DNA: TGTGCCAGCAGAACCTGGACAGGGCTCGTTGAAGCTTTCTTT. Translating gives CASRTWTGLVEAFF. The chain combines TRBV6-1 with TRBJ1-1, with 8 bases matching TRBD1. This CDR3 is built from 14 residues. Germline V gene data show CDR1 as MNHNS and CDR2 as SASEGT. The V gene end was trimmed by 6 bases and the J gene end by 7 bases; junction bases not matched to a gene: 10.

V usage is TRBV11-2 and J usage is TRBJ1-1, with a tentative D call TRBD1 (5 bases). Trimming stripped 3 bases from V and 8 bases from J, with 19 bases between. This CDR3 is 15 amino acids long. Germline-derived CDR1 and CDR2 are SGHAT and FQNNGV. CDR3 region: CASSFWTPPGVEAFF. The CDR3, as DNA: TGTGCCAGCAGCTTTTGGACACCACCGGGAGTCGAAGCTTTCTTT.

V is TRBV29-1 and J is TRBJ1-2; a possible D gene is TRBD1 (6 bases). Trimming shortened V by 4 bases and J by 8 bases, and 23 bases separated the two germline ends. The germline gives CDR1 SQVTM, CDR2 ANQGSEA. The CDR3 is made up of 15 amino acids. CDR3 region: CSVALSFGQSKGYTF. The CDR3 DNA reads TGCAGCGTTGCCTTATCATTCGGACAGTCTAAGGGCTACACCTTC.

V gene TRBV19 combines with J gene TRBJ2-1; 8 bases match TRBD2. V lost 5 bases to trimming and J lost 1 base; unmatched junction nucleotides: 10. From germline, CDR1 is LNHDA and CDR2 SQIVND (reference sequence). The CDR3 spans 17 residues. CDR3 bases: TGTGCCAGTAGTTTGGCGGGGGGCCTCCTTTCCTACAATGAGCAGTTCTTC. Encoded protein: CASSLAGGLLSYNEQFF.

This chain uses TRBV7-8 with TRBJ2-1; weak D call: TRBD1 (5 bases). CDR3 size: 17 residues. The V end lost 0 bases, the J end lost 2 bases, and 14 bases lay between the germline ends. CDR1 is SGHVS and CDR2 is FQNEAQ in the germline V gene. For the CDR3, the DNA is TGTGCCAGCAGCTTAGCGCAGGGCGGCGGCCCCTACAATGAGCAGTTCTTC. Amino acids: CASSLAQGGGPYNEQFF.

The CDR3, as DNA: TGTGCCAGCAGCCAATGGGGACAGGGTCAAAACACTGAAGCTTTCTTT. Translation gives CASSQWGQGQNTEAFF. J is TRBJ1-1 and V is TRBV4-2; 9 bases are shared with TRBD1. This CDR3 is 16 amino acids long. Germline CDR1 LGHNA, CDR2 YNFKEQ. V was clipped by 2 bases and J by 2 bases; unmatched bases: 6.

The chain recombines TRBV11-2 with TRBJ2-1; 11 nucleotides agree with TRBD2. CDR3 size: 16 residues. Per the germline V gene, CDR1 is SGHAT and CDR2 is FQNNGV. V dropped 5 bases and J dropped 7; count of bases not matched to a gene: 10. CDR3 amino acids: CASSTGTSGGRNEQFF. The DNA for the CDR3 is TGTGCCAGCAGCACGGGGACTAGCGGAGGGAGGAATGAGCAGTTCTTC.

The chain is built from TRBV4-2 and TRBJ2-6; D could derive from TRBD1 or TRBD2 (5 bases each). V was cut by 1 base and J by 2 bases, with 15 bases left in between. The CDR3 spans 18 residues. Germline V gene data show CDR1 as LGHNA and CDR2 as YNFKEQ. The CDR3 loop reads CASSQAEVRGTGANVLTF. Here the CDR3 DNA reads TGTGCCAGCAGCCAAGCCGAAGTTCGGGGCACTGGGGCCAACGTCCTGACTTTC.

The CDR3, as DNA: TGTGCCAGCAGATCTATGGCGGGTGATACGCAGTATTTT. Its translation: CASRSMAGDTQYF. The gene calls are TRBV27 and TRBJ2-3; possibly TRBD2 for D (5 bases). The V gene's germline CDR1 is MNHEY and CDR2 SMNVEV (reference sequence). The CDR3 runs 13 residues. Trimming took off 6 bases at V and 6 bases at J, with 13 bases between the two ends.

The chain has TRBV7-9 and TRBJ2-2; 9 positions match TRBD1. Germline V gene sequence: CDR1 SEHNR, CDR2 FQNEAQ (reference sequence). With 2 bases clipped from V and 4 bases from J, the junction kept 5 bases outside the gene matches. CDR3 length: 16 amino acids. The CDR3 sequence is CASSLTQGASTGELFF. The DNA of the CDR3 is TGTGCCAGCAGCTTAACACAGGGGGCGAGCACCGGGGAGCTGTTTTTT.

This clone was recorded once. The chain uses TRBV5-1 and TRBJ2-1; no clear D. This CDR3 region has 15 residues. V was cut by 4 bases and J by 4 bases, with 15 bases left in between. Germline V lookup: CDR1 SGHRS, CDR2 YFSETQ. The CDR3, as DNA: TGCGCCAGCAGCCTGATTATTAGTTGGTACAATGAGCAGTTCTTC. Its protein is CASSLIISWYNEQFF.

This rearrangement joins TRBV5-6 to TRBJ2-7, with D maybe TRBD2 (6 bases). Trimming removed 2 bases at V and 0 bases at J, with 15 bases between. The germline V gene has CDR1 SGHDT and CDR2 YYEEEE. The CDR3 consists of 16 residues. The CDR3 reads CASSFLGGVSSYEQYF. CDR3 DNA: TGTGCCAGCAGCTTCCTGGGCGGGGTGAGCTCCTACGAGCAGTACTTC.

J is TRBJ1-2 and V is TRBV30, with 10 bases matching TRBD1. Looked up from germline, CDR1 is GTSNPN and CDR2 is SVGIG (reference sequence). V was clipped by 5 bases and J by 7 bases; unmatched bases: 7. This CDR3 has 13 amino acids. The CDR3 sequence: CAWGDRGSGGYTF. The CDR3 nucleotides are TGTGCCTGGGGGGACAGGGGCAGCGGTGGCTACACCTTC.

V gene TRBV6-5 combines with J gene TRBJ2-7; 8 bases are shared with TRBD1. Per the germline V gene, CDR1 is MNHEY and CDR2 is SVGAGI. The junction had 6 bases not matched to a gene; V was cut back by 5 bases and J by 6 bases. CDR3 length equals 13 residues. CDR3 bases: TGTGCCAGCAGTGTGGACAGGGCTGGCGAGCAGTACTTC. Its protein is CASSVDRAGEQYF.

This chain links TRBV7-3 with TRBJ2-1; D perhaps matches TRBD2 (6 bases). Germline CDR1 is SGHTA and CDR2 is FQGTGA. V was pared by 2 bases and J by 4 bases, with 12 bases between. The CDR3 is made up of 15 amino acids. The DNA for the CDR3 is TGTGCCAGCAGCTTAGCGGCGGGAAGGTACAATGAGCAGTTCTTC. Amino acids: CASSLAAGRYNEQFF.

In its sample, this clone was seen a few times. The chain links TRBV2 to TRBJ1-2, with D possibly being TRBD1 (6 bases). The CDR3 is 13 amino acids. Trimming took 9 bases from V and 8 from J, leaving 19 bases between them. Looked up from germline, CDR1 is SNHLY and CDR2 is FYNNEI. This CDR3 reads CASVGQGRSGYTF. As DNA, the CDR3 is TGTGCCAGTGTCGGCCAGGGGCGGAGCGGCTACACCTTC.

A remark on this clone: The sample holds other DNA sequences that translate to the same CDR3. This chain uses TRBV5-4 with TRBJ1-5, with TRBD1 matching over 7 bases. CDR1 and CDR2 (germline): SGHNT, YYREEE (reference sequence). J lost 4 bases, V lost 4 bases, and 2 bases had no gene match. This CDR3 has 13 residues. The CDR3 loop reads CASSPGQNQPQHF. The CDR3 DNA follows: TGTGCCAGCAGCCCGGGACAGAATCAGCCCCAGCATTTT.

The chain employs TRBV7-6 and TRBJ2-3; D may be TRBD1 (6 bases). The V end was cut by 1 base, the J end by 6 bases, with 17 bases between. The CDR3 is 16 amino acids. Germline V gene lookup returns CDR1 SGHVS and CDR2 FNYEAQ. The DNA of the CDR3 is TGTGCCAGCAGCTTAGATCACAGGGTGGGGGAGGATACGCAGTATTTT. Protein: CASSLDHRVGEDTQYF.